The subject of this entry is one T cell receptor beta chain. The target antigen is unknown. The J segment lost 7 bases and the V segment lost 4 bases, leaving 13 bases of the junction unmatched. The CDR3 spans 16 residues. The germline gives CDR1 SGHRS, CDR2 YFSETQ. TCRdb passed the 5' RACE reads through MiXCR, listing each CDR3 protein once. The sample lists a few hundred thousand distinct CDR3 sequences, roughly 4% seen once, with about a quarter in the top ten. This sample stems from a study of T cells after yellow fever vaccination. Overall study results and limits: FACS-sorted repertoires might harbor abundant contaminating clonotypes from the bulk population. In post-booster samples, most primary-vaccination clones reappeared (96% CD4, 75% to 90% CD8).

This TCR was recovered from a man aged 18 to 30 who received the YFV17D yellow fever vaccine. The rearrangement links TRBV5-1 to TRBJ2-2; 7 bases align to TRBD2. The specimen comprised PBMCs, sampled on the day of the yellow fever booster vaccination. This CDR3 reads CASSPLPTAGVGELFF. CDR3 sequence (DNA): TGCGCCAGCAGCCCCCTTCCTACGGCGGGAGTCGGGGAGCTGTTTTTT.